This paragraph covers one T cell receptor (beta chain) sequence. Other DNA sequences from this sample encode an identical CDR3 as well. This CDR3 is 13 amino acids long. Germline values: CDR1 ENHRY, CDR2 SYGVKD. V shed 6 bases, J shed 1 base, and the junction held 0 bases outside the gene matches. This table comes from immunoSEQ multiplex PCR, and its TCRdb copy is limited to in-frame clones, with some not included. The sample carries around 100,000 clones, around 92% recorded once. This sample is part of a study of T cell changes during pregnancy in multiple sclerosis. The rearrangement joins TRBV10-3 to TRBJ1-1, with 9 bases fitting TRBD1. The clonotype originates from a female donor with multiple sclerosis, enrolled in a pregnancy study. The specimen was peripheral blood, collected after pregnancy. The CDR3, as DNA: TGTGCCATCAGGGGACAGGGGAACACTGAAGCTTTCTTT. It specifies CAIRGQGNTEAFF.